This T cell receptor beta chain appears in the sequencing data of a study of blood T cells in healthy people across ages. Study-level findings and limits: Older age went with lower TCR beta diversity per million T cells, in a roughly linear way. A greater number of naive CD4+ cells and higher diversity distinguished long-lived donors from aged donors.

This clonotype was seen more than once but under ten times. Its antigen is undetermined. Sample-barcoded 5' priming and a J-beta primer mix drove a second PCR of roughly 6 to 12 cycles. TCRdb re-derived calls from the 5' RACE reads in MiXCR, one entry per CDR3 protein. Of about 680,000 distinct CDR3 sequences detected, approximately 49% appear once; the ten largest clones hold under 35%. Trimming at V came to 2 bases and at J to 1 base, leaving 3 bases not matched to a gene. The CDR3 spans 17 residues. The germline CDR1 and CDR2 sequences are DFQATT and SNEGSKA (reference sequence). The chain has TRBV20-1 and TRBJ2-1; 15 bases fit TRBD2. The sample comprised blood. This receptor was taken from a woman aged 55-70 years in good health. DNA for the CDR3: TGCAGTGCTAGAACCGGGACTAGCGGGAGGTCCTACAATGAGCAGTTCTTC. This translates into CSARTGTSGRSYNEQFF.